This section outlines one T cell receptor beta chain sequence together with its context. What this receptor recognizes is not known. The input lacks base qualities; no much larger clone sits a single base away. Its CDR3 holds 16 amino acids, cysteine through phenylalanine. Of all the DNA, just the CDR3 is kept, 48 bases in frame from base 1. The germline V gene sets CDR1 to SGHDN and CDR2 to FVKESK. Germline trimming amounts to 4 bases on V and 5 bases on J, with 11 as the count of junction bases outside the gene matches. Patients chosen for sequencing had shown expansion of CD8+CD57+ cells by flow cytometry. Every patient had a diagnosis of severe acquired aplastic anemia based on International Study of Aplastic Anemia and Agranulocytosis and Camitta criteria. Patients had received no therapy at the time of blood sampling. The study deep-sequenced TCR repertoires of sorted CD4+ and CD8+ blood T cells from severe aplastic anemia patients and healthy subjects. Patients were enrolled in the USA under clinicaltrials.gov protocols 00001620, 01623167, 00001397, 00071045, 00081523 and 00961064. Ficoll-Paque density gradient centrifugation was used to isolate peripheral blood mononuclear cells. Before DNA extraction, CD4+ and CD8+ T cells were sorted with FACS or magnetic beads.

This entry is derived from a study of CD8+CD57+ T cells in acquired aplastic anemia (dated by TCRdb to the late 2010s). About the study as a whole: Extracted DNA from sorted CD4+ and CD8+ cells averaged around 3.4 ug, ranging from about 0.2 to 30 ug. CD8+CD57+ expansion was defined as a frequency above the mean frequency observed in healthy subjects. Results and caveats for the whole study, not just this receptor: Around 28 CD8+ CDR3 sequences were found to be shared between patients and controls, but these sequences appeared to be highly expressed in patients and within the immunodominant clones of the patients. No significant difference in CD8+ Simpson's diversity was found between patients and healthy controls (P=0.060).

Profiling of TCR beta VDJ combinations and CDR3 sequences used genomic DNA as the template. TCR repertoire sequencing was run on an Illumina HiSeq 2000. The study's own analysis went as follows. Repertoire assessment relied on Simpson's diversity index, CDR3 size and DJ length profiles, and TRBV/TRBJ rearrangement plots. The immunodominant clone was defined as the most abundant DNA sequence in deep sequencing data. CDR3 amino acid sequences were checked for sharing between subjects and were compared against published repertoires and the VDJdb database. The public reads were reanalyzed by TCRdb: fastp trimming at Q25, MiXCR alignment, in-frame beta chains only. Each CDR3 protein gets just one entry, which takes the most common genes and DNA from the rows behind it. What appears here as the V and J calls and clone size reflects TCRdb's work, not the paper's. The sample data list roughly 170,000 distinct CDR3 sequences, and 48% of these were observed just once. The ten most abundant clones make up around 13% of the sample.

Sequencing was carried out using sorted CD4+, CD8+, or CD8+CD57+ T cells (not recorded which) from PBMCs. The sequence was collected from a human donor with aplastic anemia. This sequence uses TRBV14 and TRBJ1-2; 9 bases in the junction line up with TRBD1. The DNA sequence follows: TGTGCCAGCAGCCTCAAACCTACAGGGGGCGATTATGGCTACACCTTC. Translated, it reads CASSLKPTGGDYGYTF. Full variable domain (CDR3 extended with the reference TRBV14 and TRBJ1-2 proteins): EAGVTQFPSHSVIEKGQTVTLRCDPISGHDNLYWYRRVMGKEIKFLLHFVKESKQDESGMPNNRFLAERTGGTYSTLKVQPAELEDSGVYFCASSLKPTGGDYGYTFGSGTRLTVV.